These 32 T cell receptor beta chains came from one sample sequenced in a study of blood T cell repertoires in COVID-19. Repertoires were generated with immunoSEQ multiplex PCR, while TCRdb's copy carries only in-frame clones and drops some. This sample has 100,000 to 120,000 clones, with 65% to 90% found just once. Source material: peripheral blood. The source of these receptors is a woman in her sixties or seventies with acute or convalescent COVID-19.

The CDR3 nucleotides read TGTGCCAGCAGCTTAAGTTCGAGCGGGGTACTAGACTATGGCTACACCTTC. Its translation is CASSLSSSGVLDYGYTF. This rearrangement joins TRBV7-2 to TRBJ1-2; D ambiguous. The CDR3 covers 17 residues. The V end was cut by 2 bases, the J end by 3 bases, with 19 bases between. Germline V CDR1 and CDR2: SGHTA, FQGNSA. The complete variable domain, with remaining parts taken from reference TRBV7-2 and TRBJ1-2, reads GAGVSQSPSNKVTEKGKDVELRCDPISGHTALYWYRQSLGQGLEFLIYFQGNSAPDKSGLPSDRFSAERTGGSVSTLTIQRTQQEDSAVYLCASSLSSSGVLDYGYTFGSGTRLTVV.

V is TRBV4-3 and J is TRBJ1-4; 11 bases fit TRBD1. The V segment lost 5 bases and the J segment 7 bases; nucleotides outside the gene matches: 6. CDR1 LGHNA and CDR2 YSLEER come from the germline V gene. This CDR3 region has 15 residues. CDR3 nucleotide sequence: TGCGCCAGCAGCACCACCGGGACAGGGGGTGAAAAACTGTTTTTT. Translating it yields CASSTTGTGGEKLFF.

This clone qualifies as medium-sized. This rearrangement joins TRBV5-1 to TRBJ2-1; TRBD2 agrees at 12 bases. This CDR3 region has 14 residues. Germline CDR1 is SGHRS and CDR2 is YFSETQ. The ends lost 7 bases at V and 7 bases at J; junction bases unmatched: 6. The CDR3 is CASASSGGANEQFF. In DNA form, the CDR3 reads TGCGCCAGCGCATCTAGCGGGGGGGCGAATGAGCAGTTCTTC.

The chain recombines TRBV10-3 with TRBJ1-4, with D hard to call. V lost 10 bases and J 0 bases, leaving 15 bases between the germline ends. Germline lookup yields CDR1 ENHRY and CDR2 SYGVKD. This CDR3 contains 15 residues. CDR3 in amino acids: CATGRDGATNEKLFF. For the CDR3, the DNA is TGTGCCACGGGGAGGGATGGGGCAACTAATGAAAAACTGTTTTTT.

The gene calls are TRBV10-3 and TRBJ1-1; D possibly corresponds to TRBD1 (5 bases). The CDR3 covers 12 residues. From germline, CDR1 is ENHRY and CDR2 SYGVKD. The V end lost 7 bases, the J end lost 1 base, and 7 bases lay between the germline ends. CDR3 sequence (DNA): TGTGCCATCATGGGGGGGAACACTGAAGCTTTCTTT. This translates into CAIMGGNTEAFF.

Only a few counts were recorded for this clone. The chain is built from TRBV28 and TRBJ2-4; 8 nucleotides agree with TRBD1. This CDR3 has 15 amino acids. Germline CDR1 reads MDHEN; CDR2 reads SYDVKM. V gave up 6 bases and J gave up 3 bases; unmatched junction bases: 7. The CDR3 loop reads CASSDRGYVKNIQYF. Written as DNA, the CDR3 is TGTGCCAGCAGCGACAGGGGATACGTCAAAAACATTCAGTACTTC.

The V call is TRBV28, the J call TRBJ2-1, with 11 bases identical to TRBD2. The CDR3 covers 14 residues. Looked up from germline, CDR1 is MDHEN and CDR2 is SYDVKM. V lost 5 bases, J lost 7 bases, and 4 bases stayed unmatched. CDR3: CASSLRTSGNEQFF. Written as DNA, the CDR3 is TGTGCCAGCAGTCTCCGGACTAGCGGGAATGAGCAGTTCTTC.

The CDR3 nucleotides read TGCAGCGTGATGACAGGGATCGCATACGAGCAGTACTTC. Amino acids: CSVMTGIAYEQYF. V gene TRBV29-1 combines with J gene TRBJ2-7, with 7 bases matching TRBD1. CDR1 and CDR2 from the germline V gene are SQVTM and ANQGSEA. This CDR3 is built from 13 residues. The junction had 9 bases not matched to a gene; V was cut back by 6 bases and J by 4 bases.

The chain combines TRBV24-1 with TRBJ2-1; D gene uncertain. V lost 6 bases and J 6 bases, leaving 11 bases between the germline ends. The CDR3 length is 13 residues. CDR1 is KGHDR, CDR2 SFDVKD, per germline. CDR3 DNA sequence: TGTGCCACCAGTACTGACAAACCCAATGAGCAGTTCTTC. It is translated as CATSTDKPNEQFF.

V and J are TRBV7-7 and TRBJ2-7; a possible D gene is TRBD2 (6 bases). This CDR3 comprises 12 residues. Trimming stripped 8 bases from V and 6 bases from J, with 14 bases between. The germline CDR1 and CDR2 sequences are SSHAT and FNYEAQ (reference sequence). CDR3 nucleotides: TGTGCCAGCGGAGGGAAAATATGCGAGCAGTACTTC. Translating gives CASGGKICEQYF.

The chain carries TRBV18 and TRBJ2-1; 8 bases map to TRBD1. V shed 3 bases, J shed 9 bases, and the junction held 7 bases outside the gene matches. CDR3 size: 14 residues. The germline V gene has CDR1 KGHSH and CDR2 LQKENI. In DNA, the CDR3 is TGTGCCAGCTCACCGGCGACAGGGGTTACTGAGCAGTTCTTC. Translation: CASSPATGVTEQFF. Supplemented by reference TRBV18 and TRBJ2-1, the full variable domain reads NAGVMQNPRHLVRRRGQEARLRCSPMKGHSHVYWYRQLPEEGLKFMVYLQKENIIDESGMPKERFSAEFPKEGPSILRIQQVVRGDSAAYFCASSPATGVTEQFFGPGTRLTVL.

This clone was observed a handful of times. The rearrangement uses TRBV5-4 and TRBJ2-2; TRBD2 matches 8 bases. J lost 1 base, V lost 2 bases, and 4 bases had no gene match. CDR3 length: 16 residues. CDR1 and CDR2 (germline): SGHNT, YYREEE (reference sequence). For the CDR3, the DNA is TGTGCCAGCAGCTTCGGCGGGGGGAGGAACACCGGGGAGCTGTTTTTT. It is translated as CASSFGGGRNTGELFF.

The CDR3 nucleotides read TGTGCCAGCAGTTTCCAAATGTATGGCTACACCTTC. Amino acids: CASSFQMYGYTF. The genes are TRBV12-3 or TRBV12-4 and TRBJ1-2, with D unresolved. This CDR3 has 12 amino acids. V shed 3 bases and J shed 5 bases, with 7 bases lying between them.

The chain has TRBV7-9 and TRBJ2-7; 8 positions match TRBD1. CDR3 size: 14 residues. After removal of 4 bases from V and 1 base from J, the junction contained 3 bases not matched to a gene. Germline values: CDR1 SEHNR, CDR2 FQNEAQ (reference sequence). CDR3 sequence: CASSWGQVSYEQYF. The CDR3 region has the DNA TGTGCCAGCAGCTGGGGACAGGTTTCCTACGAGCAGTACTTC.

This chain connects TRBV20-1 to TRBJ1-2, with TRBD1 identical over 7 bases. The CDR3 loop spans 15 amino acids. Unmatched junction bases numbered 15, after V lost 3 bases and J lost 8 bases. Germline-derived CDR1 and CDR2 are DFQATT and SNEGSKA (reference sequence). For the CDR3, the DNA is TGCAGTGCTAGTTCTCCTCTGGACAGGCTGTTCGGCTACACCTTC. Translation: CSASSPLDRLFGYTF.

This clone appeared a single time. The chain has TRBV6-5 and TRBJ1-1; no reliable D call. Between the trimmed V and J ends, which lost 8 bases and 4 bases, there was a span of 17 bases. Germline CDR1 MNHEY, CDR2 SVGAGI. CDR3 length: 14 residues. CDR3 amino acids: CASRVSPRVTEAFF. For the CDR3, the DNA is TGTGCCAGCCGGGTGTCCCCCCGTGTCACTGAAGCTTTCTTT.

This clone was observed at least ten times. CDR3 in DNA: TGTGCCATCAGTTCTCGGGATAATTCACCCCTCCACTTT. This encodes CAISSRDNSPLHF. The chain combines TRBV10-3 with TRBJ1-6; no definite D call. Between the trimmed V and J ends, which lost 5 bases and 5 bases, there was a span of 7 bases. The CDR3 length is 13 residues. Germline V gives CDR1 ENHRY, CDR2 SYGVKD.

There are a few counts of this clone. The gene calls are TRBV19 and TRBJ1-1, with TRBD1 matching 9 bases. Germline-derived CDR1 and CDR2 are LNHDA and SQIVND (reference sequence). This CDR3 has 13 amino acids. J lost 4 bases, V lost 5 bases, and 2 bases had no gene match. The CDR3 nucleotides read TGTGCCAGTAGTGGGACAGGGAGCACTGAAGCTTTCTTT. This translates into CASSGTGSTEAFF.

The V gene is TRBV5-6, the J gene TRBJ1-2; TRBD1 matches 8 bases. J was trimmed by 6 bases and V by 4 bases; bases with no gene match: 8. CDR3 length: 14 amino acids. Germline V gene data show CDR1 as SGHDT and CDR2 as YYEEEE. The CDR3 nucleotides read TGTGCCAGCAGCACGCGACAGGGGATTAATGGCTACACCTTC. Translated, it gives CASSTRQGINGYTF. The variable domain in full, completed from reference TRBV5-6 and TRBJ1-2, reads DAGVTQSPTHLIKTRGQQVTLRCSPKSGHDTVSWYQQALGQGPQFIFQYYEEEERQRGNFPDRFSGHQFPNYSSELNVNALLLGDSALYLCASSTRQGINGYTFGSGTRLTVV.

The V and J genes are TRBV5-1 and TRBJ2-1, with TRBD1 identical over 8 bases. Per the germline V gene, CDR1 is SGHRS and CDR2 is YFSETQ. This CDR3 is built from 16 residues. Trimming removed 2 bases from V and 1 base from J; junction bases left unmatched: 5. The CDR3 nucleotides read TGCGCCAGCAGCTTTGACAGGGGCAGGTCCTACAATGAGCAGTTCTTC. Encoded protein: CASSFDRGRSYNEQFF. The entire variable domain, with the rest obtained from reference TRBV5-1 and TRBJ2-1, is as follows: KAGVTQTPRYLIKTRGQQVTLSCSPISGHRSVSWYQQTPGQGLQFLFEYFSETQRNKGNFPGRFSGRQFSNSRSEMNVSTLELGDSALYLCASSFDRGRSYNEQFFGPGTRLTVL.

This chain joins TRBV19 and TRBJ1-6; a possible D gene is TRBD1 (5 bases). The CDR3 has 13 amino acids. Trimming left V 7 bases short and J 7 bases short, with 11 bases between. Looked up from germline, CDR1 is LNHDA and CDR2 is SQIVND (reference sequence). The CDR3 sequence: CASIGAGNSPLHF. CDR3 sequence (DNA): TGTGCCAGTATAGGGGCAGGGAATTCACCCCTCCACTTT.

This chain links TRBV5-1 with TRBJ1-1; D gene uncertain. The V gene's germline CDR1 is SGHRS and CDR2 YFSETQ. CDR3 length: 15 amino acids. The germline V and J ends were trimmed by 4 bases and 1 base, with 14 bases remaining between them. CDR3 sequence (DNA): TGCGCCAGCAGCAGCGGGAGGATGCGGAACACTGAAGCTTTCTTT. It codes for CASSSGRMRNTEAFF.

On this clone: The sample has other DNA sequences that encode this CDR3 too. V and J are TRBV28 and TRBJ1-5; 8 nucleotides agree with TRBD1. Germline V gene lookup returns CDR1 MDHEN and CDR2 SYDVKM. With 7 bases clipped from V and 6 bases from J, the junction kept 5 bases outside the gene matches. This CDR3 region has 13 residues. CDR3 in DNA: TGTGCCAGCACCACAGGGGGGAGTCAGCCCCAGCATTTT. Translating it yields CASTTGGSQPQHF.

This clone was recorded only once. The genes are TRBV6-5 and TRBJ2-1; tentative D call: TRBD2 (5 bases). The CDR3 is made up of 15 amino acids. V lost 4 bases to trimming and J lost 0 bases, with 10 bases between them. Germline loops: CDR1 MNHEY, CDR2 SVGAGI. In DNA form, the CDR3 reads TGTGCCAGCAGTTCGGTAGCGAGCTCCTACAATGAGCAGTTCTTC. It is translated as CASSSVASSYNEQFF.

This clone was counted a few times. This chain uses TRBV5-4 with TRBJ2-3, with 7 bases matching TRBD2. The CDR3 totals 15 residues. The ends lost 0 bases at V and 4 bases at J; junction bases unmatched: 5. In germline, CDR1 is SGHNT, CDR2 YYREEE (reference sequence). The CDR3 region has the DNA TGTGCCAGCAGCTTGGCCAGCGGGGACGCAGATACGCAGTATTTT. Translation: CASSLASGDADTQYF.

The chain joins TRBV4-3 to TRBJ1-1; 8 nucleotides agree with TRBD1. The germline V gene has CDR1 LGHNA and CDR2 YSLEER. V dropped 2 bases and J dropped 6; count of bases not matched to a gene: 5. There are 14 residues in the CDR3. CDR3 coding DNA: TGCGCCAGCAGCCAATGGACAGGGAGCCCTGAAGCTTTCTTT. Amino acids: CASSQWTGSPEAFF.

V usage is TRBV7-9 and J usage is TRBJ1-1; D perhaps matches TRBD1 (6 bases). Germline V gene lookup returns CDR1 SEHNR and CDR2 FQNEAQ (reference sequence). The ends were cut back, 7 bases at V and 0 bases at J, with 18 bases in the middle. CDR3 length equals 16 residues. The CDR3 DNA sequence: TGTGCCAGCACCTCTAGTTCGGACAGACTGAACACTGAAGCTTTCTTT. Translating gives CASTSSSDRLNTEAFF.

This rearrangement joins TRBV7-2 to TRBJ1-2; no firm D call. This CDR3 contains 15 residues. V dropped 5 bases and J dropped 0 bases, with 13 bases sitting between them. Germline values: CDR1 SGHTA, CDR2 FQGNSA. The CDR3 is CASSPAGVANYGYTF. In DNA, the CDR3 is TGTGCCAGCAGCCCCGCCGGTGTAGCTAACTATGGCTACACCTTC.

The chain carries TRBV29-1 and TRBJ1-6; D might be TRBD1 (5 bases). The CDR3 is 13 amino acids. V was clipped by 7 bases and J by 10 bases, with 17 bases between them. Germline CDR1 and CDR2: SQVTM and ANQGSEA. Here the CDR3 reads CSAGQGLGSPLHF. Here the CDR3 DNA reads TGCAGCGCGGGGCAGGGTTTGGGGTCACCCCTCCACTTT.

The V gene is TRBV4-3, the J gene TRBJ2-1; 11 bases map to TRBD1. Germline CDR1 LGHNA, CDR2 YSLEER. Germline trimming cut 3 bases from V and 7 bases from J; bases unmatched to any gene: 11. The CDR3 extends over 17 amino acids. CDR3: CASSQEPRDRGFNEQFF. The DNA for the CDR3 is TGCGCCAGCAGCCAGGAGCCCCGGGACAGGGGGTTTAATGAGCAGTTCTTC.

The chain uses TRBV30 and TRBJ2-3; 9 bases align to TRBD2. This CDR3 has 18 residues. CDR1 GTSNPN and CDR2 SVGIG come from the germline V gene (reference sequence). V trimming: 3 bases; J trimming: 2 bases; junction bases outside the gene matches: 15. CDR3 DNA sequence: TGTGCCTGGAGGCCGACCCTCATGGGACTAGCAAACACAGATACGCAGTATTTT. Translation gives CAWRPTLMGLANTDTQYF. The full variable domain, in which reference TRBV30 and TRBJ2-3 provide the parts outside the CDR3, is SQTIHQWPATLVQPVGSPLSLECTVEGTSNPNLYWYRQAAGRGLQLLFYSVGIGQISSEVPQNLSASRPQDRQFILSSKKLLLSDSGFYLCAWRPTLMGLANTDTQYFGPGTRLTVL.

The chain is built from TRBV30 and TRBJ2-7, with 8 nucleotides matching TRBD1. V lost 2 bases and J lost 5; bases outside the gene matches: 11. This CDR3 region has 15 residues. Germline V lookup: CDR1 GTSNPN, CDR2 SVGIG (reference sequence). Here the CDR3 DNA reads TGTGCCTGGAGTCTTACGCGACAGGGGCCGGACGAGCAGTACTTC. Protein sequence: CAWSLTRQGPDEQYF. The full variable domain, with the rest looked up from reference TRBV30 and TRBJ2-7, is SQTIHQWPATLVQPVGSPLSLECTVEGTSNPNLYWYRQAAGRGLQLLFYSVGIGQISSEVPQNLSASRPQDRQFILSSKKLLLSDSGFYLCAWSLTRQGPDEQYFGPGTRLTVT.